These T cell receptor beta chains were read from a single sample in a study of cytomegalovirus exposure and HLA in healthy donors. Sequencing used immunoSEQ multiplex PCR; TCRdb keeps in-frame clones, though not all of them. The data contain about 130,000 clones, roughly 89% of them seen just once; the ten biggest clones take up around 1.1%. The sequencing sample was made of PBMCs. Receptor source: a woman younger than 30 in good health and CMV-seronegative. The CDR3 runs from the conserved cysteine through the conserved F or W. The D gene is left open where the match is weak. Clone size is not always given. Where it is, it says once, few, many or a class for expanded clones.

D	size	length	V	J	CDR3	DNA
TRBD1	.	13	TRBV28	TRBJ1-6	CATGDRSNSPLHF	TGTGCCACGGGGGACAGATCAAATTCACCCCTCCACTTT
.	.	13	TRBV9	TRBJ2-7	CASSGDRTYEQYF	TGTGCCAGCAGCGGTGACAGAACTTACGAGCAGTACTTC
.	.	17	TRBV27	TRBJ1-1	CASSDLTTISSNTEAFF	TGTGCCAGCAGCGACCTTACGACTATTAGTTCGAACACTGAAGCTTTCTTT
.	.	15	TRBV6-6	TRBJ1-1	CASSWTEDMNTEAFF	TGTGCCAGCAGTTGGACAGAAGACATGAACACTGAAGCTTTCTTT
TRBD1	.	15	TRBV27	TRBJ1-1	CASRNRGGRGTEAFF	TGTGCCAGCAGAAACAGGGGGGGGAGGGGTACTGAAGCTTTCTTT
.	.	15	TRBV4-1	TRBJ2-7	CASSQELWAPYEQYF	TGCGCCAGCAGCCAAGAGCTGTGGGCACCGTACGAGCAGTACTTC
TRBD2	.	15	TRBV5-6	TRBJ2-3	CASPRGGGSRNTQYF	TGTGCCAGCCCTCGGGGCGGGGGTAGCAGGAATACGCAGTATTTT
TRBD1	.	15	TRBV19	TRBJ1-6	CASSIDRGANSPLHF	TGTGCCAGTAGTATCGACAGGGGGGCTAATTCACCCCTCCACTTT
TRBD1	.	15	TRBV27	TRBJ2-1	CASRPRDSSYNEQFF	TGTGCCAGCAGGCCCCGGGACAGCTCCTACAATGAGCAGTTCTTC
TRBD2	.	15	TRBV5-1	TRBJ2-2	CASRELGGGTGELFF	TGCGCCAGCAGAGAGCTGGGCGGGGGCACCGGGGAGCTGTTTTTT
TRBD1	.	12	TRBV6-1	TRBJ2-7	CATRDRDYEQYF	TGTGCCACCCGGGACAGAGACTACGAGCAGTACTTC
.	few	13	TRBV19	TRBJ1-5	CASKNSPNQPQHF	TGTGCCAGTAAGAACAGCCCCAATCAGCCCCAGCATTTT
TRBD2	.	19	TRBV4-2	TRBJ2-2	CASSQDRLAGSLNTGELFF	TGTGCCAGCAGCCAAGATCGGCTAGCGGGGAGCCTGAACACCGGGGAGCTGTTTTTT
TRBD1	.	16	TRBV28	TRBJ2-2	CASSPRQGIDTGELFF	TGTGCCAGCAGCCCTCGACAGGGAATAGACACCGGGGAGCTGTTTTTT
TRBD1	.	14	TRBV19	TRBJ1-5	CASSPTGVYQPQHF	TGTGCCAGTAGTCCCACAGGGGTATATCAGCCCCAGCATTTT
.	.	15	TRBV4-2	TRBJ1-1	CASSQVGGVLGEAFF	TGTGCCAGCAGCCAAGTGGGGGGGGTATTAGGTGAAGCTTTCTTT
.	.	13	TRBV6-5	TRBJ1-5	CASSYWRGQPQHF	TGTGCCAGCAGTTACTGGAGGGGTCAGCCCCAGCATTTT
TRBD1	.	15	TRBV6-6	TRBJ2-7	CASSRPDRESYEQYF	TGTGCCAGCAGCCGACCGGACAGGGAGTCCTACGAGCAGTACTTC
TRBD1	.	15	TRBV27	TRBJ1-6	CASSSGQAFNSSLHF	TGTGCCAGCAGTTCGGGACAGGCCTTTAATTCATCCCTCCACTTT
.	.	15	TRBV10-3	TRBJ2-2	CAISDRGANTGELFF	TGTGCCATCAGTGACAGGGGCGCGAACACCGGGGAGCTGTTTTTT
.	.	12	TRBV5-6	TRBJ1-1	CASSLVPLEAFF	TGTGCCAGCAGCTTGGTTCCCCTAGAAGCTTTCTTT
.	.	15	TRBV5-1	TRBJ1-1	CASSWDSGMNTEAFF	TGCGCCAGCAGCTGGGACTCCGGTATGAACACTGAAGCTTTCTTT
.	.	15	TRBV10-3	TRBJ1-1	CAISESRGPGTEAFF	TGTGCCATCAGTGAGTCAAGGGGCCCGGGCACTGAAGCTTTCTTT
TRBD1	.	16	TRBV6-5	TRBJ2-7	CASSYRRSGGPYEQYF	TGTGCCAGCAGTTACAGGAGGTCAGGGGGCCCCTACGAGCAGTACTTC
TRBD1	.	15	TRBV7-2	TRBJ1-1	CASSQQGQGGTEAFF	TGTGCCAGCAGCCAGCAGGGACAGGGAGGAACTGAAGCTTTCTTT
.	.	14	TRBV11-1	TRBJ2-5	CASSLSAGQETQYF	TGTGCCAGCAGCTTATCGGCAGGGCAAGAGACCCAGTACTTC
TRBD2	.	19	TRBV28	TRBJ2-5	CASSSSGLAVFSVPETQYF	TGTGCCAGCAGTTCCTCTGGACTAGCCGTCTTTTCCGTTCCAGAGACCCAGTACTTC
TRBD1	once	13	TRBV19	TRBJ1-1	CASSTSTGTEAFF	TGTGCCAGTAGTACCTCGACAGGGACTGAAGCTTTCTTT
TRBD2	.	18	TRBV5-6	TRBJ2-4	CASSLLAGVTLAKNIQYF	TGTGCCAGCAGCTTACTAGCGGGAGTCACCTTAGCCAAAAACATTCAGTACTTC
TRBD1	.	17	TRBV28	TRBJ2-5	CASSPEAGTGFQETQYF	TGTGCCAGCAGCCCAGAAGCCGGGACAGGGTTTCAAGAGACCCAGTACTTC
.	once	11	TRBV28	TRBJ2-5	CASSFFETQYF	TGTGCCAGCAGTTTCTTTGAGACCCAGTACTTC
TRBD2	.	15	TRBV7-9	TRBJ2-5	CASSSERGAQETQYF	TGTGCCAGCAGCTCGGAGCGGGGGGCCCAAGAGACCCAGTACTTC
TRBD1	few	15	TRBV30	TRBJ1-6	CAWSVYTGDNSPLHF	TGTGCCTGGAGTGTATATACAGGGGATAATTCACCCCTCCACTTT
TRBD1	.	11	TRBV20-1	TRBJ2-2	CSADRGGELFF	TGCAGTGCGGACAGGGGAGGGGAGCTGTTTTTT
.	.	11	TRBV20-1	TRBJ2-1	CSASRIHEQFF	TGCAGTGCTAGTAGAATCCATGAGCAGTTCTTC
TRBD1	.	17	TRBV5-6	TRBJ1-1	CASSITGQGIMNTEAFF	TGTGCCAGCAGTATCACGGGACAGGGGATTATGAACACTGAAGCTTTCTTT
.	.	13	TRBV6-5	TRBJ1-2	CASSYVRTIPYTF	TGTGCCAGCAGTTACGTCCGGACAATCCCCTACACCTTC
.	.	13	TRBV7-2	TRBJ1-5	CASSFLDRQPQHF	TGTGCCAGCAGCTTCCTAGACAGACAGCCCCAGCATTTT
TRBD1	.	16	TRBV5-6	TRBJ1-4	CASSPDRGRTNEKLFF	TGTGCCAGCAGCCCGGACAGGGGGAGGACTAATGAAAAACTGTTTTTT
.	.	11	TRBV28	TRBJ1-1	CASSLSGEAFF	TGTGCCAGCAGTTTATCGGGTGAAGCTTTCTTT
.	once	15	TRBV29-1	TRBJ2-4	CSVEDRLVGRSIQYF	TGCAGCGTTGAAGATCGTTTGGTAGGGAGGAGCATTCAGTACTTC
.	few	15	TRBV28	TRBJ1-5	CASISGEESNQPQHF	TGTGCCAGCATTTCGGGGGAGGAGAGCAATCAGCCCCAGCATTTT
TRBD1	once	18	TRBV27	TRBJ2-4	CASDLRQGATSAKNIQYF	TGTGCCAGCGACCTCAGACAGGGGGCGACTTCAGCCAAAAACATTCAGTACTTC
.	.	15	TRBV4-2	TRBJ2-2	CASSQSRVNTGELFF	TGTGCCAGCAGCCAATCGAGAGTGAACACCGGGGAGCTGTTTTTT
.	.	13	TRBV18	TRBJ2-5	CASSPQRKETQYF	TGTGCCAGCTCACCCCAGAGGAAAGAGACCCAGTACTTC
.	.	16	TRBV10-3	TRBJ1-1	CAISPPGGDPNTEAFF	TGTGCCATCAGTCCCCCCGGGGGTGATCCGAACACTGAAGCTTTCTTT
.	.	13	TRBV4-3	TRBJ2-7	CASSQALGYEQYF	TGCGCCAGCAGCCAAGCTCTAGGCTACGAGCAGTACTTC
TRBD2	.	16	TRBV4-1	TRBJ2-1	CASSQIGTSDINEQFF	TGCGCCAGCAGCCAAATCGGGACTAGCGATATCAATGAGCAGTTCTTC
.	.	15	TRBV2	TRBJ1-5	CASKDRWGDNQPQHF	TGTGCCAGCAAAGACAGGTGGGGAGACAATCAGCCCCAGCATTTT
.	.	14	TRBV6-1	TRBJ2-4	CASGTMLAKNIQYF	TGTGCCAGCGGGACAATGCTAGCCAAAAACATTCAGTACTTC
TRBD1	.	15	TRBV28	TRBJ1-5	CASSPQGARNQPQHF	TGTGCCAGCAGTCCTCAGGGGGCCCGGAATCAGCCCCAGCATTTT
.	.	16	TRBV2	TRBJ1-3	CASTSLTGALGNTIYF	TGTGCCAGCACGAGCTTGACAGGAGCTCTGGGAAACACCATATATTTT
.	.	14	TRBV29-1	TRBJ1-3	CSADATGMGNTIYF	TGCAGCGCCGATGCCACAGGGATGGGAAACACCATATATTTT
TRBD1	.	15	TRBV30	TRBJ1-5	CAWSGWTGDGQPQHF	TGTGCCTGGAGTGGGTGGACAGGGGATGGTCAGCCCCAGCATTTT
.	.	10	TRBV30	TRBJ2-1	CAWRTDEQFF	TGTGCCTGGAGGACTGATGAGCAGTTCTTC
TRBD2	.	15	TRBV4-2	TRBJ2-7	CASSQGAGAYNEQYF	TGTGCCAGCAGCCAAGGAGCGGGAGCGTATAACGAGCAGTACTTC